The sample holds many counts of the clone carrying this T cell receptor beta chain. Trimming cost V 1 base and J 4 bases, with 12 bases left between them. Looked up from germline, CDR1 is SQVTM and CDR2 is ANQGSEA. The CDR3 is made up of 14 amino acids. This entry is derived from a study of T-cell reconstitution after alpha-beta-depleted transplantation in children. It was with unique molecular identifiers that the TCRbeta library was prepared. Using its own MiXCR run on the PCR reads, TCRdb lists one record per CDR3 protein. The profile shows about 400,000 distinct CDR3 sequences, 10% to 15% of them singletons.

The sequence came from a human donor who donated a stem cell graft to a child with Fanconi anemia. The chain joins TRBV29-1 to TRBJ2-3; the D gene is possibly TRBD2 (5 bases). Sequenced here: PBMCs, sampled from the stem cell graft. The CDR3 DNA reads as TGCAGCGTTGAAGGGGGTGGGAGCGCAGATACGCAGTATTTT. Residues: CSVEGGGSADTQYF.